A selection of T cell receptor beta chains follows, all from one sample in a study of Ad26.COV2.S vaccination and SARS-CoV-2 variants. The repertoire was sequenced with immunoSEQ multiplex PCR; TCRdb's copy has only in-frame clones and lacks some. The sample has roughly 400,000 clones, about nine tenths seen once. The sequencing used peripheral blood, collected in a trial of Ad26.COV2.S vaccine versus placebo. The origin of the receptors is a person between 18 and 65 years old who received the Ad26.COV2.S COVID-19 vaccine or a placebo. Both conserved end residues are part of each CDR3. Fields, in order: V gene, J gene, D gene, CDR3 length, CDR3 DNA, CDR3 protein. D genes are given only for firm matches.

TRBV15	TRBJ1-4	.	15	TGTGCCACCAGCAGAGTTCGGACAGCTAATGAAAAACTGTTTTTT	CATSRVRTANEKLFF
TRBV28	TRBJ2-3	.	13	TGTGCCCTACGGAGGGGGGGCACAGATACGCAGTATTTT	CALRRGGTDTQYF
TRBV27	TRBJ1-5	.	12	TGTGCCAGCAGCCGCCCCAGCCAGCCCCAGCATTTT	CASSRPSQPQHF
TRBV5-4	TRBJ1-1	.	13	TGTGCCAGCAGAGGGGTGGTTGGCACTGAAGCTTTCTTT	CASRGVVGTEAFF
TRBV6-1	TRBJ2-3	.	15	TGTGCCAGCAGTGAAAGGTACAGTGACACAGATACGCAGTATTTT	CASSERYSDTDTQYF
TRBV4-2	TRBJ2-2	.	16	TGTGCCAGCAGCCAAGAGTATGGCAGGGGAAACGGGGAGCTGTTTTTT	CASSQEYGRGNGELFF
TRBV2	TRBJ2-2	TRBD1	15	TGTGCCAGCAGATTGACAGGGGGCTTGACCGGGGAGCTGTTTTTT	CASRLTGGLTGELFF
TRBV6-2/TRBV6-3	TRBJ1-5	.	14	TGTGCCAGCACCCCGAGGGGGGGCAATCAGCCCCAGCATTTT	CASTPRGGNQPQHF
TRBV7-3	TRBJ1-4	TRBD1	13	TGTGCCAGCAGCTTAAGGGACAGTGAAAAACTGTTTTTT	CASSLRDSEKLFF
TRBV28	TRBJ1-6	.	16	TGTGCCTCCCACGGGGCTCGTGGGGGGGGTAATTCACCCCTCCACTTT	CASHGARGGGNSPLHF
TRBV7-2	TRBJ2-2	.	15	TGTGCCAGCAGCCTCTCCTGGGTTTCTCCCGGGGAGCTGTTTTTT	CASSLSWVSPGELFF
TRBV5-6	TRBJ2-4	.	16	TGTGCCAGCAGCTTGATCGGTACTAACCACAAAAACATTCAGTACTTC	CASSLIGTNHKNIQYF
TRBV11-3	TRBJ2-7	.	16	TGTGCCAGCAGCTTAGATCCGCGGCCGGAGAGTTACGAGCAGTACTTC	CASSLDPRPESYEQYF
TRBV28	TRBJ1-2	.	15	TGTGCCAGCAGTTTATTAAGGACAGCTAACTATGGCTACACCTTC	CASSLLRTANYGYTF
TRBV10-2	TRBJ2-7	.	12	TGCGCCAGCAGTGAGTCCCGGGGAGAGCAGTACTTC	CASSESRGEQYF
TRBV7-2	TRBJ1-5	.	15	TGTGCCAGCAGCTTGCGGCAGGGAGGCAATCAGCCCCAGCATTTT	CASSLRQGGNQPQHF
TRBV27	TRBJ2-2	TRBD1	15	TGTGCCAGCAGTCCGCGGGACAGGGGGTCCGGGGAGCTGTTTTTT	CASSPRDRGSGELFF
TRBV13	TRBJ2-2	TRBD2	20	TGTGCCAGCAGCTTATTGCTATCTAGCGGGAGGGCCGTGAACACCGGGGAGCTGTTTTTT	CASSLLLSSGRAVNTGELFF
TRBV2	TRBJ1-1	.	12	TGTGCCAGCAGGGAGGACAGCTTTGAAGCTTTCTTT	CASREDSFEAFF
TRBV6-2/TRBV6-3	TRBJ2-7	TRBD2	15	TGTGCCAGCAGTTACGGTTCTAGCGGGAGGTACGAGCAGTACTTC	CASSYGSSGRYEQYF
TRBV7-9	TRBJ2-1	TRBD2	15	TGTGCCAGCAGCCCCCGACTAGCGGCCCTCGGTGAGCAGTTCTTC	CASSPRLAALGEQFF
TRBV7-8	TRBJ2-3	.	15	TGTGCCAGCAGCTTAGACGGTGGGAGCACAGATACGCAGTATTTT	CASSLDGGSTDTQYF
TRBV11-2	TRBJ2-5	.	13	TGTGCCAGCAGCCTGCGGCGGGCTGGGACCCAGTACTTC	CASSLRRAGTQYF
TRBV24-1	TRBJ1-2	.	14	TGTGCCACCAGTGATCACAGATCGAACTATGGCTACACCTTC	CATSDHRSNYGYTF
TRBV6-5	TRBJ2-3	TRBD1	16	TGTGCCAGCAGTTACTCGAGGGGGCGGGTCGAAGATACGCAGTATTTT	CASSYSRGRVEDTQYF
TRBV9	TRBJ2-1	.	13	TGTGCCAGCAGCGTATCCATCGGGAATGAGCAGTTCTTC	CASSVSIGNEQFF
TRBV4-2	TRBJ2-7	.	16	TGTGCCAGCAGCCAAGAGGGCTCCGGGCCTGGGGGGGAGCAGTACTTC	CASSQEGSGPGGEQYF
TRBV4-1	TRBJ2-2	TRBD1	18	TGCGCCAGCAGCCAAGACCTCGGGACAGGGGTAAACACCGGGGAGCTGTTTTTT	CASSQDLGTGVNTGELFF
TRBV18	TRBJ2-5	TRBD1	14	TGTGCCAGCTCACCTTATGACAGGGAAGAGACCCAGTACTTC	CASSPYDREETQYF
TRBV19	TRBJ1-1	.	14	TGTGCCAGTAGCAACAGGGTGGTCTGGGCCGAAGCTTTCTTT	CASSNRVVWAEAFF
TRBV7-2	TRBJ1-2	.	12	TGTGCCAGCAGCTCCATTATGGGTGGCTACACCTTC	CASSSIMGGYTF
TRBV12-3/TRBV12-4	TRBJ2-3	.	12	TGTGCCAGCAGTTTTACGGGAGATACGCAGTATTTT	CASSFTGDTQYF